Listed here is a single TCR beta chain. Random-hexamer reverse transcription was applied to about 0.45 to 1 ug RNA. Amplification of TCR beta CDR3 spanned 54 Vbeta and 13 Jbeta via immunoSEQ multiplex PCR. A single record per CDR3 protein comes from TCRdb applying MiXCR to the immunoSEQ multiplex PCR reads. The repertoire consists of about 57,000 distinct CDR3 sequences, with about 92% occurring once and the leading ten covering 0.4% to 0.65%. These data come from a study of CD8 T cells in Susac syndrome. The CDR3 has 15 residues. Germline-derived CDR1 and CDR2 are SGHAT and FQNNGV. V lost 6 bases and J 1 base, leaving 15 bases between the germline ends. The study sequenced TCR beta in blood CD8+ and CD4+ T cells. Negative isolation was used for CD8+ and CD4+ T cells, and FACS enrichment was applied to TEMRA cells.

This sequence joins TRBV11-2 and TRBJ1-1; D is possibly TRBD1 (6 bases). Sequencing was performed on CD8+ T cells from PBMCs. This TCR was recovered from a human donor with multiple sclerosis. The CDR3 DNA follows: TGTGCCAGCAGGCCCGCAGGGGTTCAGAACACTGAAGCTTTCTTT. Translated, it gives CASRPAGVQNTEAFF.